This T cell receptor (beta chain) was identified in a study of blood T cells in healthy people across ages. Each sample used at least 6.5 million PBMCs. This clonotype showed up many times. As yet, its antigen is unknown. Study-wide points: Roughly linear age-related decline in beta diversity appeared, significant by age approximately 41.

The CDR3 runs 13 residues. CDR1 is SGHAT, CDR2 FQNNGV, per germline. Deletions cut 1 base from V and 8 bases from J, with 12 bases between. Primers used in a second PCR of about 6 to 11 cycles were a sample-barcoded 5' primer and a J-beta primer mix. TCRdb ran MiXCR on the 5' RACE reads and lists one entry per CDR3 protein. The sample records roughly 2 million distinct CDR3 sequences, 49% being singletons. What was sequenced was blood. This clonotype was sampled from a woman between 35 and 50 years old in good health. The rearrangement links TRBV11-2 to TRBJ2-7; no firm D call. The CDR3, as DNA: TGTGCCAGCAGCTTAGTTTCTGTTCTACAGCAGTACTTC. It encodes CASSLVSVLQQYF.